This entry lists 31 T cell receptor beta chains sequenced from one sample in a study of blood T cell repertoires in COVID-19. Assay used: immunoSEQ multiplex PCR; TCRdb lists only in-frame clones, some missing. Among fewer than 45,000 clones listed, just under 85% were seen once. The sequenced sample was peripheral blood. These receptors came from a man between 50 and 59 years old with active COVID-19.

The rearrangement links TRBV19 to TRBJ1-6; 7 bases match TRBD1. From germline, CDR1 is LNHDA and CDR2 SQIVND (reference sequence). There are 14 residues in the CDR3. J was trimmed by 7 bases and V by 3 bases; bases with no gene match: 3. Here the CDR3 DNA reads TGTGCCAGTAGTATGCAGGGGGAAAATTCACCCCTCCACTTT. This encodes CASSMQGENSPLHF.

By proportion, this clone is medium-sized (0.01 to 0.1%). This chain links TRBV5-5 with TRBJ1-1; unclear D gene. Germline CDR1 reads SGHKS; CDR2 reads YYEKEE (reference sequence). The CDR3 spans 13 residues. V lost 9 bases, J lost 0 bases, and 12 bases lay in between. DNA for the CDR3: TGTGCCACCGCCGGGTTTGTGAACACTGAAGCTTTCTTT. It encodes CATAGFVNTEAFF.

This chain uses TRBV10-3 with TRBJ2-5; weak D call: TRBD2 (6 bases). V was pared by 8 bases and J by 5 bases, with 18 bases between. The CDR3 is 14 amino acids. CDR1 is ENHRY, CDR2 SYGVKD, per germline. DNA for the CDR3: TGTGCCATCTCCTGGGGCGGGGCATGGGAGACCCAGTACTTC. Its protein product is CAISWGGAWETQYF.

This sequence joins TRBV19 and TRBJ1-5; the match to TRBD1 covers 10 bases. The V gene end was trimmed by 1 base and the J gene end by 5 bases; junction bases not matched to a gene: 8. This CDR3 comprises 17 residues. Per the germline V gene, CDR1 is LNHDA and CDR2 is SQIVND (reference sequence). In DNA form, the CDR3 reads TGTGCCAGTAGTATAGTGTGGACAGGGGGATCCGATCAGCCCCAGCATTTT. Protein product: CASSIVWTGGSDQPQHF. The complete variable domain, with remaining parts taken from reference TRBV19 and TRBJ1-5, reads DGGITQSPKYLFRKEGQNVTLSCEQNLNHDAMYWYRQDPGQGLRLIYYSQIVNDFQKGDIAEGYSVSREKKESFPLTVTSAQKNPTAFYLCASSIVWTGGSDQPQHFGDGTRLSIL.

The chain uses TRBV5-1 and TRBJ1-2; 7 bases line up with TRBD1. The CDR3 runs 16 residues. Germline CDR1 and CDR2: SGHRS and YFSETQ. V shed 0 bases, J shed 4 bases, and the junction held 9 bases outside the gene matches. Here the CDR3 reads CASSLGQQGTSYGYTF. DNA for the CDR3: TGCGCCAGCAGCTTGGGTCAACAGGGGACGAGCTATGGCTACACCTTC.

The chain combines TRBV19 with TRBJ2-7; D may be TRBD2 (6 bases). V was clipped by 8 bases and J by 3 bases, with 17 bases between them. The CDR3 totals 14 residues. The V gene's germline CDR1 is LNHDA and CDR2 SQIVND (reference sequence). DNA of the CDR3: TGTGCCAGTTCCAGGGACTTGGGGAACTACGAGCAGTACTTC. It codes for CASSRDLGNYEQYF.

The sample holds one count of this clone. The CDR3 reads CASRGQGSGNSPLHF. The CDR3 DNA sequence: TGTGCCAGTAGGGGACAGGGATCGGGTAATTCACCCCTCCACTTT. V and J are TRBV19 and TRBJ1-6; 9 bases map to TRBD1. Trimming took 6 bases from V and 6 from J; bases not matched to a gene: 6. CDR1 and CDR2 (germline): LNHDA, SQIVND (reference sequence). This CDR3 has 15 amino acids.

V usage is TRBV5-1 and J usage is TRBJ1-4, with D perhaps TRBD1 (6 bases). With 3 bases removed from V and 8 bases from J, the gap between germline ends came to 14 bases. Germline CDR1 reads SGHRS; CDR2 reads YFSETQ. CDR3 length equals 14 residues. CDR3 sequence: CASSSQGTREKLFF. The DNA of the CDR3 is TGCGCCAGCAGCTCGCAGGGGACCCGAGAAAAACTGTTTTTT.

The gene calls are TRBV5-1 and TRBJ1-1; 7 bases map to TRBD1. J lost 0 bases, V lost 1 base, and 9 bases had no gene match. This CDR3 spans 17 amino acids. CDR1 and CDR2 (germline): SGHRS, YFSETQ. The CDR3 DNA reads as TGCGCCAGCAGCTTGAGGAAGGACAGGACGATGAACACTGAAGCTTTCTTT. Protein: CASSLRKDRTMNTEAFF.

This chain uses TRBV25-1 with TRBJ1-2; 7 positions agree with TRBD1. This CDR3 is 13 amino acids long. After removal of 1 base from V and 5 bases from J, the junction contained 1 base not matched to a gene. CDR1 and CDR2 (germline): MGHDK, SYGVNS. The CDR3: CASSESTGYGYTF. The CDR3 region has the DNA TGTGCCAGCAGTGAATCGACAGGGTATGGCTACACCTTC.

The J gene is TRBJ2-1, the V gene TRBV24-1; 7 positions match TRBD1. The germline gives CDR1 KGHDR, CDR2 SFDVKD. The CDR3 has 15 amino acids. With V trimmed by 2 bases and J by 4 bases, 4 bases remained unmatched. CDR3 in amino acids: CATSDSGTDYNEQFF. CDR3 nucleotides: TGTGCCACCAGTGATTCCGGGACAGATTACAATGAGCAGTTCTTC.

V is TRBV6-2 or TRBV6-3 and J is TRBJ2-3; the D gene is possibly TRBD2 (5 bases). V lost 4 bases and J 1 base, leaving 12 bases between the germline ends. The CDR3 is made up of 15 amino acids. CDR1 is MNHEY, CDR2 SVGEGT, per germline. The DNA for the CDR3 is TGTGCCAGCAGTTCCGCCTACGGGGGCACAGATACGCAGTATTTT. Its translation: CASSSAYGGTDTQYF.

This clone was counted a few times. This chain joins TRBV12-3 or TRBV12-4 and TRBJ2-2; D uncertain. With 7 bases removed from V and 3 bases from J, the gap between germline ends came to 3 bases. CDR3 size: 11 residues. The DNA for the CDR3 is TGTGCCAGCACGTACACCGGGGAGCTGTTTTTT. Encoded protein: CASTYTGELFF.

The genes are TRBV10-3 and TRBJ2-2, with a tentative D call TRBD1 (6 bases). The germline V gene encodes CDR1 ENHRY and CDR2 SYGVKD. This CDR3 has 15 residues. V lost 6 bases to trimming and J lost 0 bases, with 11 bases between them. DNA of the CDR3: TGTGCCATCAGAGCCGGGACAACGAACACCGGGGAGCTGTTTTTT. Residues: CAIRAGTTNTGELFF.

The CDR3 here is CASSLSAGGERLFF. The CDR3 coding sequence is TGTGCCAGCAGTTTATCGGCAGGGGGCGAAAGGCTGTTTTTT. The J gene is TRBJ1-4, the V gene TRBV27, with 8 bases fitting TRBD1. From germline, CDR1 is MNHEY and CDR2 SMNVEV (reference sequence). The ends lost 0 bases at V and 14 bases at J; junction bases unmatched: 8. There are 14 residues in the CDR3. The full variable domain, rest sourced from reference TRBV27 and TRBJ1-4, is EAQVTQNPRYLITVTGKKLTVTCSQNMNHEYMSWYRQDPGLGLRQIYYSMNVEVTDKGDVPEGYKVSRKEKRNFPLILESPSPNQTSLYFCASSLSAGGERLFFGSGTQLSVL.

V and J are TRBV28 and TRBJ2-2, with D possibly being TRBD1 (6 bases). The CDR3 covers 15 residues. Germline CDR1 reads MDHEN; CDR2 reads SYDVKM. Trimming removed 6 bases from V and 11 bases from J, with 22 bases in between. CDR3 loop: CASRTDSPAKGELFF. CDR3 in DNA: TGTGCCAGCAGAACGGACAGCCCCGCTAAGGGAGAGCTGTTTTTT.

This clone was detected only once. This sequence joins TRBV7-2 and TRBJ1-5; TRBD1 matches 7 bases. The CDR3 loop spans 14 amino acids. Germline V gives CDR1 SGHTA, CDR2 FQGNSA. V trimming: 3 bases; J trimming: 4 bases; junction bases outside the gene matches: 3. CDR3 region: CASSLSRGNQPQHF. The DNA of the CDR3 is TGTGCCAGCAGCTTGTCCAGGGGGAATCAGCCCCAGCATTTT.

The rearrangement links TRBV28 to TRBJ2-4; possible D gene TRBD1, 5 bases. Germline CDR1 reads MDHEN; CDR2 reads SYDVKM. V was pared by 3 bases and J by 3 bases, with 12 bases between. CDR3 length: 15 amino acids. CDR3 loop: CASSFPGRDKNIQYF. In DNA form, the CDR3 reads TGTGCCAGCAGTTTTCCCGGCAGGGACAAAAACATTCAGTACTTC. Filled out from reference TRBV28 and TRBJ2-4, the complete variable domain reads DVKVTQSSRYLVKRTGEKVFLECVQDMDHENMFWYRQDPGLGLRLIYFSYDVKMKEKGDIPEGYSVSREKKERFSLILESASTNQTSMYLCASSFPGRDKNIQYFGAGTRLSVL.

The chain employs TRBV12-3 or TRBV12-4 and TRBJ2-3; D uncertain. This CDR3 has 12 amino acids. The V gene lost 2 bases and the J gene lost 7 bases, with 7 bases spanning the gap. This CDR3 reads CASSLYGYTQYF. In nucleotides, the CDR3 is TGTGCCAGCAGTTTATACGGGTATACGCAGTATTTT.

The chain couples TRBV11-2 to TRBJ2-5; perhaps TRBD2 as D (7 bases). The J call is uncertain, as TRBJ2-7 better fits the DNA end. Germline CDR1 is SGHAT and CDR2 is FQNNGV. The CDR3 extends over 14 amino acids. The CDR3 sequence: CASSLGRGRYEQYF. DNA for the CDR3: TGTGCCAGCAGCTTAGGGCGGGGGCGCTACGAGCAGTACTTC.

The chain couples TRBV10-3 to TRBJ1-5, with D tentatively TRBD1 (5 bases). Germline V gene data show CDR1 as ENHRY and CDR2 as SYGVKD. Between the trimmed V and J ends, which lost 10 bases and 7 bases, there was a span of 17 bases. The CDR3 consists of 13 residues. CDR3 amino acids: CATKDEWGQPQHF. CDR3 coding DNA: TGTGCCACAAAAGATGAGTGGGGCCAGCCCCAGCATTTT.

The chain carries TRBV4-1 and TRBJ1-4, with D maybe TRBD1 (6 bases). V lost 4 bases to trimming and J lost 8 bases, with 17 bases between them. The CDR3 has 15 residues. CDR1 is MGHRA, CDR2 YSYEKL, per germline. For the CDR3, the DNA is TGCGCCAGCAGCCTCTACAGGGTCGAGGGCGAAAAACTGTTTTTT. Translated: CASSLYRVEGEKLFF.

J is TRBJ2-5 and V is TRBV5-6; 7 positions agree with TRBD1. The V segment lost 5 bases and the J segment 2 bases; nucleotides outside the gene matches: 9. The germline gives CDR1 SGHDT, CDR2 YYEEEE. The CDR3 is 15 residues long. The CDR3 DNA follows: TGTGCCAGCAGGGATCCGGGACAGAGACAAGAGACCCAGTACTTC. This translates into CASRDPGQRQETQYF.

V is TRBV13 and J is TRBJ2-5; 9 bases match TRBD1. This CDR3 spans 14 amino acids. V lost 5 bases and J lost 5; bases outside the gene matches: 6. Germline assignment: CDR1 PRHDT and CDR2 FYEKMQ (reference sequence). CDR3 sequence: CASSPSTGGETQYF. CDR3 nucleotide sequence: TGTGCCAGCAGCCCCTCGACAGGGGGTGAGACCCAGTACTTC.

The chain uses TRBV5-6 and TRBJ1-2, with a tentative D call TRBD1 (6 bases). Germline V lookup: CDR1 SGHDT, CDR2 YYEEEE. The CDR3 spans 13 residues. V lost 4 bases to trimming and J lost 6 bases, with 13 bases between them. DNA for the CDR3: TGTGCCAGCAGCGAACAGGGTTTGGATGGCTACACCTTC. This sequence encodes CASSEQGLDGYTF.

The rearrangement links TRBV5-1 to TRBJ1-2; a possible D gene is TRBD1 (6 bases). The V end lost 0 bases, the J end lost 6 bases, and 15 bases lay between the germline ends. Germline V gene data show CDR1 as SGHRS and CDR2 as YFSETQ. There are 15 residues in the CDR3. CDR3 sequence reads: CASSLVRPGENGYTF. The CDR3 DNA sequence: TGCGCCAGCAGCTTGGTTCGGCCAGGGGAAAATGGCTACACCTTC. The variable domain in full, completed from reference TRBV5-1 and TRBJ1-2, reads KAGVTQTPRYLIKTRGQQVTLSCSPISGHRSVSWYQQTPGQGLQFLFEYFSETQRNKGNFPGRFSGRQFSNSRSEMNVSTLELGDSALYLCASSLVRPGENGYTFGSGTRLTVV.

This clone was detected a few times. This chain links TRBV28 with TRBJ1-6, with 7 bases matching TRBD1. Germline values: CDR1 MDHEN, CDR2 SYDVKM. This CDR3 contains 12 residues. V lost 7 bases to trimming and J lost 13 bases; unmatched junction nucleotides: 7. The chain's CDR3 is CASTAPRGPLHF. The CDR3 region has the DNA TGTGCCAGCACTGCCCCCAGGGGGCCCCTCCACTTT.

The rearrangement links TRBV28 to TRBJ1-3; 7 positions match TRBD1. Trimming cost V 5 bases and J 1 base; bases outside gene matches: 14. The V gene's germline CDR1 is MDHEN and CDR2 SYDVKM. The CDR3 spans 18 residues. This CDR3 reads CASSTLSRRGQSGNTIYF. The DNA for the CDR3 is TGTGCCAGCAGTACCCTCAGCAGGAGGGGGCAGTCTGGAAACACCATATATTTT.

This sequence joins TRBV7-8 and TRBJ1-5; D not resolved. Germline V gene lookup returns CDR1 SGHVS and CDR2 FQNEAQ. The CDR3 is made up of 16 amino acids. Trimming left V 0 bases short and J 3 bases short, with 12 bases between. The CDR3: CASSLASGGDNQPQHF. The CDR3 DNA reads TGTGCCAGCAGCTTAGCGTCGGGAGGAGACAATCAGCCCCAGCATTTT.

The chain has TRBV5-1 and TRBJ1-6; D is possibly TRBD1 (5 bases). Trimming removed 0 bases at V and 6 bases at J, with 13 bases between. Germline values: CDR1 SGHRS, CDR2 YFSETQ. The CDR3 is 16 residues long. The CDR3, as DNA: TGCGCCAGCAGCTTGGGGCAGGGAGGGAGTAATTCACCCCTCCACTTT. Its translation is CASSLGQGGSNSPLHF.

This clone showed up just a few times. The V and J genes are TRBV7-9 and TRBJ1-2; D is unclear. The CDR3 spans 15 residues. Germline CDR1 SEHNR, CDR2 FQNEAQ (reference sequence). Trimming shortened V by 4 bases and J by 1 base, and 13 bases separated the two germline ends. The CDR3 bases are TGTGCCAGCAGCTCGGGGTCGGCGGGTAACTATGGCTACACCTTC. It encodes CASSSGSAGNYGYTF. Full variable domain (remainder filled in from reference TRBV7-9 and TRBJ1-2): DTGVSQNPRHKITKRGQNVTFRCDPISEHNRLYWYRQTLGQGPEFLTYFQNEAQLEKSRLLSDRFSAERPKGSFSTLEIQRTEQGDSAMYLCASSSGSAGNYGYTFGSGTRLTVV.